Described below is a single T cell receptor (beta chain) sequence and its context. The CDR3 extends over 17 amino acids. Germline assignment: CDR1 SGHTA and CDR2 FQGNSA. The ends were cut back, 2 bases at V and 12 bases at J, with 23 bases in the middle. This entry comes from a study of blood T cell repertoires in COVID-19. On the study more broadly: Samples taken during acute and convalescent COVID-19 were collected in the United States, Italy and Spain.

Assignments of participants to cohorts depended upon their own reported clinical history. Per the authors' pipeline: Reference gene primer amplification in the assay estimated nucleated cell counts. Sequencing used immunoSEQ multiplex PCR; TCRdb keeps in-frame clones, though not all of them. That table furnishes V, J and clone size, whereas the DNA furnished D and trimming. Of about 220,000 clones listed, about 80% were seen once; the top ten hold roughly 15%. The rearrangement joins TRBV7-2 to TRBJ1-6; weak D call: TRBD1 (6 bases). The receptor was isolated from a man between 40 and 49 years old who had recovered from COVID-19. Sequenced: PBMCs or T cells enriched from blood (not recorded which). CDR3 protein: CASSLFLRTERPQPLHF. The CDR3 DNA sequence: TGTGCCAGCAGCTTATTCCTGCGGACAGAACGACCCCAACCCCTCCACTTT.